This entry lists 11 T cell receptor beta chains sequenced from one sample in a study of PD-L1 blockade in urothelial cancer. Sequencing used immunoSEQ multiplex PCR; TCRdb keeps in-frame clones, though not all of them. The data hold some 80,000 clones, with about nine tenths observed a single time. The sequenced sample was PBMCs, obtained around atezolizumab (anti-PD-L1) treatment. These receptors came from a woman between 70 and 85 years old with urothelial cancer.

In its sample, this clone was seen once. This rearrangement joins TRBV5-6 to TRBJ2-1; 8 nucleotides align to TRBD2. Germline CDR1 is SGHDT and CDR2 is YYEEEE. The CDR3 totals 16 residues. V lost 0 bases and J lost 4; bases outside the gene matches: 6. The DNA of the CDR3 is TGTGCCAGCAGCTTGGTTACCGGACTAGCATACAATGAGCAGTTCTTC. Amino acids: CASSLVTGLAYNEQFF.

This chain uses TRBV7-3 with TRBJ2-7, with D uncertain. Trimming shortened V by 9 bases and J by 4 bases, and 16 bases separated the two germline ends. The CDR3 loop spans 13 amino acids. The germline V gene has CDR1 SGHTA and CDR2 FQGTGA. As DNA, the CDR3 is TGTGCCAGTACGCAGGCTAAGGTGTACGAGCAGTACTTC. It translates to CASTQAKVYEQYF.

Only one count was recorded for this clone. J is TRBJ2-5 and V is TRBV7-2; maybe TRBD1 (5 bases). CDR3 size: 16 residues. Trimming took 0 bases from V and 2 from J, leaving 13 bases between them. The germline gives CDR1 SGHTA, CDR2 FQGNSA. The CDR3 region is CASSLAFDRVQETQYF. The CDR3 DNA reads as TGTGCCAGCAGCTTAGCGTTCGACAGAGTACAAGAGACCCAGTACTTC.

This clone was seen a handful of times. This sequence joins TRBV7-9 and TRBJ1-3; D uncertain. With 2 bases removed from V and 0 bases from J, the gap between germline ends came to 11 bases. Germline V gives CDR1 SEHNR, CDR2 FQNEAQ (reference sequence). The CDR3 covers 16 residues. The CDR3 DNA sequence: TGTGCCAGCAGCTTAAGGAACAGCCTCTCTGGAAACACCATATATTTT. This codes for CASSLRNSLSGNTIYF.

This chain uses TRBV11-2 with TRBJ2-7, with 8 positions matching TRBD2. Looked up from germline, CDR1 is SGHAT and CDR2 is FQNNGV. After removal of 5 bases from V and 6 bases from J, the junction contained 3 bases not matched to a gene. This CDR3 has 12 amino acids. CDR3 in amino acids: CASSHGLAEQYF. For the CDR3, the DNA is TGTGCCAGCAGCCACGGACTAGCCGAGCAGTACTTC.

The chain joins TRBV19 to TRBJ1-1; D is unresolved. Trimming removed 8 bases at V and 0 bases at J, with 10 bases between. The germline V gene has CDR1 LNHDA and CDR2 SQIVND (reference sequence). The CDR3 extends over 13 amino acids. CDR3 sequence: CASQYVVNTEAFF. CDR3 sequence (DNA): TGTGCCAGTCAGTACGTTGTGAACACTGAAGCTTTCTTT.

Only one count was recorded for this clone. The rearrangement uses TRBV4-1 and TRBJ1-1; the D gene is possibly TRBD1 (6 bases). V was pared by 4 bases and J by 4 bases, with 19 bases between. This CDR3 is built from 16 residues. The germline V gene encodes CDR1 MGHRA and CDR2 YSYEKL. The CDR3 nucleotides are TGCGCCAGCAGCCGCGTAAGTGGGGGCTTGAGCACTGAAGCTTTCTTT. It is translated as CASSRVSGGLSTEAFF.

The chain links TRBV2 to TRBJ1-2, with TRBD1 matching over 7 bases. Germline V gene lookup returns CDR1 SNHLY and CDR2 FYNNEI. Germline trimming cut 6 bases from V and 3 bases from J; bases unmatched to any gene: 4. This CDR3 is 13 amino acids long. In DNA, the CDR3 is TGTGCCAGCAGGGCCACAGGGGACTATGGCTACACCTTC. Amino acid sequence: CASRATGDYGYTF. The variable domain in full, with the rest retrieved from reference TRBV2 and TRBJ1-2, is EPEVTQTPSHQVTQMGQEVILRCVPISNHLYFYWYRQILGQKVEFLVSFYNNEISEKSEIFDDQFSVERPDGSNFTLKIRSTKLEDSAMYFCASRATGDYGYTFGSGTRLTVV.

V and J are TRBV19 and TRBJ1-1; D unclear. CDR1 and CDR2 (germline): LNHDA, SQIVND (reference sequence). Trimming pared 1 base from V and 1 base from J, leaving 7 bases between. The CDR3 contains 14 residues. In DNA form, the CDR3 reads TGTGCCAGTAGTATAGGTCCCTCGAACACTGAAGCTTTCTTT. Translated: CASSIGPSNTEAFF. Full variable domain (missing parts from reference TRBV19 and TRBJ1-1): DGGITQSPKYLFRKEGQNVTLSCEQNLNHDAMYWYRQDPGQGLRLIYYSQIVNDFQKGDIAEGYSVSREKKESFPLTVTSAQKNPTAFYLCASSIGPSNTEAFFGQGTRLTVV.

This clone was seen a handful of times. The chain recombines TRBV7-7 with TRBJ2-1; 9 bases align to TRBD1. The CDR3 loop spans 15 amino acids. The germline V gene has CDR1 SSHAT and CDR2 FNYEAQ (reference sequence). Losses at the gene ends were 4 bases for V and 4 bases for J; bases not matched to a gene: 5. In DNA form, the CDR3 reads TGTGCCAGCAGCTCGACAGGGGGTTCATACAATGAGCAGTTCTTC. It is translated as CASSSTGGSYNEQFF.

The J gene is TRBJ1-5, the V gene TRBV19; maybe TRBD1 (5 bases). The CDR3 covers 16 residues. Germline CDR1 reads LNHDA; CDR2 reads SQIVND (reference sequence). V shed 7 bases and J shed 0 bases, with 16 bases lying between them. The CDR3 sequence: CASTSLGGYSNQPQHF. The CDR3 nucleotides are TGTGCCAGTACCTCCCTGGGGGGTTATAGCAATCAGCCCCAGCATTTT.